The 5 T cell receptor beta chains reported below all come from one sample, sequenced in a study of vaccination effects on CD4 cells after COVID-19 (dated by TCRdb to between 2022 and 2023). The library was obtained by the immunoSEQ multiplex PCR assay. Sourced from immuneACCESS, this table was stored by TCRdb with only in-frame sequences that have V and J called. A share of the clones is absent; for the studies checked, an unresolved V gene accounts for under half, and the remainder has no known explanation. Counted in this sample were under 80,000 clones; over 70% of them appeared once. The top ten constitute under 12% of the sample. The ViraFEST assay stimulated PBMC with viral peptide pools and then used TCR sequencing to identify antigen-specific CD4+ T cell clonotypes by expansion. After more than nine days of culture, CD4+ T cells were isolated with the EasySep CD4+ T cell isolation kit. Negative nucleocapsid antibody results before and after vaccination confirmed that the healthy vaccine recipients had no prior SARS-CoV-2 infection.

The antigens of these receptors remain unknown. Sequenced material: CD4+ T cells from PBMCs cultured with SARS-CoV-2 spike peptides, taken before COVID-19 vaccination. In the paper's terms, the cell subset or site label means: SARS-CoV-2 spike overlapping peptide pool stimulation. Receptors originate from a human donor who received a COVID-19 vaccine.

The chain links TRBV2 to TRBJ1-2; D not certain. Looked up from germline, CDR1 is SNHLY and CDR2 is FYNNEI. Trimming stripped 2 bases from V and 4 bases from J, with 5 bases between. The CDR3 length is 12 residues. CDR3 loop: CASSEQLYGYTF. Here the CDR3 DNA reads TGTGCCAGCAGTGAACAACTCTATGGCTACACCTTC.

This rearrangement joins TRBV2 to TRBJ2-7; 8 bases match TRBD2. Trimming at V came to 4 bases and at J to 6 bases, leaving 14 bases not matched to a gene. The germline V gene encodes CDR1 SNHLY and CDR2 FYNNEI. The CDR3 consists of 16 residues. The CDR3 loop is CASSARGGQGSGEQYV. The CDR3 nucleotides read TGTGCCAGCAGTGCCCGGGGGGGGCAGGGGAGTGGCGAGCAGTACGTC.

The chain carries TRBV3-1 (or the pseudogene TRBV3-2) and TRBJ1-2; no firm D call. The V and J ends lost 0 bases and 4 bases respectively, with 9 bases between them. Germline values: CDR1 LGHDT, CDR2 YNNKEL (reference sequence). The CDR3 spans 14 residues. The CDR3 DNA reads TGTGCCAGCAGCCAAGACAGGAGACCCTATGGCTACACCTTC. It encodes CASSQDRRPYGYTF.

V and J are TRBV5-1 and TRBJ2-2, with a weak D call TRBD1 (6 bases). Germline values: CDR1 SGHRS, CDR2 YFSETQ. V dropped 4 bases and J dropped 0 bases, with 7 bases sitting between them. CDR3 length: 14 residues. CDR3 amino acids: CASSAGANTGELFF. In DNA, the CDR3 is TGCGCCAGCAGCGCAGGGGCGAACACCGGGGAGCTGTTTTTT.

This rearrangement joins TRBV2 to TRBJ2-3; a possible D gene is TRBD2 (6 bases). There are 14 residues in the CDR3. The germline CDR1 and CDR2 sequences are SNHLY and FYNNEI. V lost 7 bases and J 4 bases, leaving 15 bases between the germline ends. CDR3 amino acids: CASTFYGGPDTQYF. For the CDR3, the DNA is TGTGCCAGCACGTTTTACGGGGGACCAGATACGCAGTATTTT.